This TCR beta chain was captured by sequencing in a study of cytomegalovirus exposure and HLA in healthy donors. In its sample, this clone was seen many times. The antigen is unknown. CDR1 is WSHSY, CDR2 SAAADI, per germline. This CDR3 region has 13 residues. V was clipped by 3 bases and J by 4 bases, with 10 bases between them. Study-wide results and limits: It was found in a later analysis that first-cohort TCR clusters tended to co-occur in the 90 to 150 validation repertoires. Most TCR sequences showed up rarely, but some public TCRs showed up in many donors.

This table comes from immunoSEQ multiplex PCR, and its TCRdb copy is limited to in-frame clones, with some not included. The data contain a few hundred thousand clones, 70% to 90% of them singletons. V is TRBV10-2 and J is TRBJ2-7, with TRBD1 as a possible D gene (5 bases). The sequence was obtained from a man aged 25 to 40 in good health and CMV-seronegative. The sample taken for sequencing was PBMCs. The DNA for the CDR3 is TGCGCCAGCAGTGACAGGGAACCTTACGAGCAGTACTTC. Translated: CASSDREPYEQYF.